This TCR beta chain was retrieved from a study of blood T cell repertoires in COVID-19. Study-level background: Whether acute or convalescent, the COVID-19 samples came from the United States, Italy and Spain. T cells, B-cell-depleted T cells, or PBMCs supplied cDNA or gDNA.

The germline gives CDR1 SGHVS, CDR2 FQNEAQ. This CDR3 region has 14 residues. With V trimmed by 0 bases and J by 5 bases, 2 bases remained unmatched. As originally analysed: Reference gene primer amplification yielded estimated nucleated cell counts. This table comes from immunoSEQ multiplex PCR, and its TCRdb copy is limited to in-frame clones, with some not included. V and J calls and clone size are given by that table; D and trimming were obtained from the DNA. The repertoire holds fewer than 250,000 clones, with around 81% as singletons. The chain has TRBV7-8 and TRBJ1-1; 8 positions agree with TRBD1. The origin of this receptor is a woman aged 55-75 years with active or convalescent COVID-19. Input material: peripheral blood. The CDR3, as DNA: TGTGCCAGCAGCTTAGCGACAGGGGTAACTGAAGCTTTCTTT. Protein product: CASSLATGVTEAFF.